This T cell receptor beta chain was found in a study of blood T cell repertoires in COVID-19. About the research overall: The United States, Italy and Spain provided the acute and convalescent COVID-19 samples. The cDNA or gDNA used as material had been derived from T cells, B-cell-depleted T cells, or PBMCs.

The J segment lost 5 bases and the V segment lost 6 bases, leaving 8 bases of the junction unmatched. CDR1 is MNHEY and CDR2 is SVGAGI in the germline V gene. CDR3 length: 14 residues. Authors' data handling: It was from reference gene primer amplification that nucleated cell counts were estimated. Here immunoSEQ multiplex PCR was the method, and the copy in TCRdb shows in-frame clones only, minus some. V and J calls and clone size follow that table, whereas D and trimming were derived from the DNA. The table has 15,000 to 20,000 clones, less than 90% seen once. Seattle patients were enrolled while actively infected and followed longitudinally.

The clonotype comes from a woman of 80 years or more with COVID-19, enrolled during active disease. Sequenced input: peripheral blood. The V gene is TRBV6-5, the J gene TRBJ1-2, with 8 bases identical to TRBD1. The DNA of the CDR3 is TGTGCCAGCAGACCCGGGACAGGAGATTATGGCTACACCTTC. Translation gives CASRPGTGDYGYTF.